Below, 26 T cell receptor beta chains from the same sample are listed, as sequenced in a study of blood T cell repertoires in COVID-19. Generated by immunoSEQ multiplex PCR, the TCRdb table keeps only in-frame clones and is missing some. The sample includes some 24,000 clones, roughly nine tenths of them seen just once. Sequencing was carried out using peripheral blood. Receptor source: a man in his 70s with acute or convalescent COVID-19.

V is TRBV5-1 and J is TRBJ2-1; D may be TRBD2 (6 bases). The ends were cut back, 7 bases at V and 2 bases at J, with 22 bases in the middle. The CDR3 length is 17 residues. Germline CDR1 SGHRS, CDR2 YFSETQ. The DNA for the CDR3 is TGCGCCAGCGGCGGTGGTAGCGGCCCGTCACCCTACAATGAGCAGTTCTTC. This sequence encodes CASGGGSGPSPYNEQFF.

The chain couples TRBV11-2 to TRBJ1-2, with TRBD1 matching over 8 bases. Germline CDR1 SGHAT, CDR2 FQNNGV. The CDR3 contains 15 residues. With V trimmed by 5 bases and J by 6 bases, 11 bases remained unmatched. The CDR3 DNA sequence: TGTGCCAGCAGCCCCTTCGCCAGGGGGCTAAATGGCTACACCTTC. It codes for CASSPFARGLNGYTF.

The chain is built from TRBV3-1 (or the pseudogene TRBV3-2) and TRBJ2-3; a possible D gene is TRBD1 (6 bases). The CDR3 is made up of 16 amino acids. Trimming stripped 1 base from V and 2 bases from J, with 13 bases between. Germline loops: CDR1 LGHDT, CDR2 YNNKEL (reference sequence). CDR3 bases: TGTGCCAGCAGCCAAGTCCACAGGGCGTACACAGATACGCAGTATTTT. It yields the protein CASSQVHRAYTDTQYF.

For the CDR3, the DNA is TGTGCCAGCAGTCCCCCTCAGTACGAGCAGTACTTC. Its protein is CASSPPQYEQYF. The rearrangement joins TRBV28 to TRBJ2-7; no firm D call. Trimming took 5 bases from V and 4 from J, leaving 9 bases between them. The CDR3 covers 12 residues. Per the germline V gene, CDR1 is MDHEN and CDR2 is SYDVKM.

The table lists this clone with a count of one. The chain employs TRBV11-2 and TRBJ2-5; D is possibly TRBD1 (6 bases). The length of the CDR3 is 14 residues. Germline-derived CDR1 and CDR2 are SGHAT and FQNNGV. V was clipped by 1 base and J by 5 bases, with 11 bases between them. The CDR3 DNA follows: TGTGCCAGCAGCTTAGCAGGGGCGCGGGAGACCCAGTACTTC. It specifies CASSLAGARETQYF.

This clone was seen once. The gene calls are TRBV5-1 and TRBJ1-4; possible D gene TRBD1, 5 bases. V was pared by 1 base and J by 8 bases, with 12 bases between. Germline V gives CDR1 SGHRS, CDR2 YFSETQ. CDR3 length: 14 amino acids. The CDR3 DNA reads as TGCGCCAGCAGCTTGAAAGGGGTCGGGGAAAAACTGTTTTTT. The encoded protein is CASSLKGVGEKLFF.

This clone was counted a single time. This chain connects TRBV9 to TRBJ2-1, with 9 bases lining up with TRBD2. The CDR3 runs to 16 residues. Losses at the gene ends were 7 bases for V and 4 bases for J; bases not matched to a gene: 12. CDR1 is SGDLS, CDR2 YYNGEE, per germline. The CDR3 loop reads CASARGAGGSYNEQFF. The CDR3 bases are TGTGCCAGCGCTAGGGGAGCGGGAGGTTCATACAATGAGCAGTTCTTC.

CDR3 sequence: CASSLRRAGHSTDTQYF. CDR3 nucleotides: TGTGCCAGCAGCTTAAGAAGGGCGGGCCATAGCACAGATACGCAGTATTTT. The V call is TRBV7-9, the J call TRBJ2-3; D might be TRBD2 (5 bases). Germline assignment: CDR1 SEHNR and CDR2 FQNEAQ (reference sequence). V was cut by 2 bases and J by 0 bases, with 15 bases left in between. The CDR3 is 17 residues long.

The DNA of the CDR3 is TGTGCCAGCCACTTCATCAAGAACACCGGGGAGCTGTTTTTT. Its protein product is CASHFIKNTGELFF. The gene calls are TRBV2 and TRBJ2-2, with no clear D. Germline CDR1 and CDR2: SNHLY and FYNNEI. V dropped 8 bases and J dropped 1 base, with 11 bases sitting between them. The CDR3 runs to 14 residues.

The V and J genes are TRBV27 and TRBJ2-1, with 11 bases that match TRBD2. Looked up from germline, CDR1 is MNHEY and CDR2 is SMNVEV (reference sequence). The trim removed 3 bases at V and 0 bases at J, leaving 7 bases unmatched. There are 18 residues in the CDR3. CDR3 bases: TGTGCCAGCAGTTTCGCTAGCGGGGGGCAAAGCTCCTACAATGAGCAGTTCTTC. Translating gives CASSFASGGQSSYNEQFF.

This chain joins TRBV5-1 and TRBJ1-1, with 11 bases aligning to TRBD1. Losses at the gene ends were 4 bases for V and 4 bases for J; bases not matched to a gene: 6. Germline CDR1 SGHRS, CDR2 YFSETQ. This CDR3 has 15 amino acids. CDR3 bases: TGCGCCAGCAGCCAAACCGGGACAGGGGGCACTGAAGCTTTCTTT. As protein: CASSQTGTGGTEAFF.

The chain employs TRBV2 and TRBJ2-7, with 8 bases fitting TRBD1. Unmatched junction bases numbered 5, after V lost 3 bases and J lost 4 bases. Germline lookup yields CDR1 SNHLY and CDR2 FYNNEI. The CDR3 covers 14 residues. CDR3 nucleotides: TGTGCCAGCAGTGATTGGACAGGGCTTTACGAGCAGTACTTC. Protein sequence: CASSDWTGLYEQYF.

The CDR3 protein is CSVSDRVTAFF. CDR3 in DNA: TGCAGCGTTTCAGACAGGGTAACGGCTTTCTTT. The V gene is TRBV29-1, the J gene TRBJ1-1; 7 bases fit TRBD1. This CDR3 has 11 amino acids. Unmatched junction bases numbered 8, after V lost 5 bases and J lost 11 bases. Germline loops: CDR1 SQVTM, CDR2 ANQGSEA.

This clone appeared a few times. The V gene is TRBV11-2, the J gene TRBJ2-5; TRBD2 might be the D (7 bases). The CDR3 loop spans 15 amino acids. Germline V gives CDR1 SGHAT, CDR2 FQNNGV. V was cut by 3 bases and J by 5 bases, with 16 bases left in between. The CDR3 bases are TGTGCCAGCAGCTTGGTGGGAGGGGGGTTGGAGACCCAGTACTTC. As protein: CASSLVGGGLETQYF.

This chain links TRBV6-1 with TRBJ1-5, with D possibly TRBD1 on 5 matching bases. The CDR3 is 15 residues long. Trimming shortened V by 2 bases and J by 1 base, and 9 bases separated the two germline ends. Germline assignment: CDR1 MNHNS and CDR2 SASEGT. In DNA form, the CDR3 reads TGTGCCAGCAGTGAAAGCGGGGGGAGCAATCAGCCCCAGCATTTT. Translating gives CASSESGGSNQPQHF.

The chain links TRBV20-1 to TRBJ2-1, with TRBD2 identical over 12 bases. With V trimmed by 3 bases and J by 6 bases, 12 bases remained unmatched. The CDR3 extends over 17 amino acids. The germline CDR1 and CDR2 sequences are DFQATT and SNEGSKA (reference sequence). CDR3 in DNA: TGCAGTGCTAGTTCCCTAGCGGGGGGGCCGACAACCAATGAGCAGTTCTTC. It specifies CSASSLAGGPTTNEQFF.

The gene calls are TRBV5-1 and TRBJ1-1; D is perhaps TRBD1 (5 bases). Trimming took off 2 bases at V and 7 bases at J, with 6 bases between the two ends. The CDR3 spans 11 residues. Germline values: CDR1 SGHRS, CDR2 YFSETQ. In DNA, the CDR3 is TGCGCCAGCAGCTTCCAGGGTGAAGCTTTCTTT. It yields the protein CASSFQGEAFF.

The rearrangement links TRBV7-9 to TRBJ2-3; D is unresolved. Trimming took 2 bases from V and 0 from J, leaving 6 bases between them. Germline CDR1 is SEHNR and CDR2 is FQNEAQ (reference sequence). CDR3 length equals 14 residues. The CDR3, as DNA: TGTGCCAGCAGCTTAACCGGGAGCACAGATACGCAGTATTTT. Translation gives CASSLTGSTDTQYF.

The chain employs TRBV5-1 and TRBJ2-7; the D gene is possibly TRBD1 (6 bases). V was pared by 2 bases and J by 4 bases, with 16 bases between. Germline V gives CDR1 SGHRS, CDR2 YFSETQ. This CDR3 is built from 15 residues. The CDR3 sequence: CASSLTGISDYEQYF. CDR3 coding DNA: TGCGCCAGCAGCTTAACAGGGATCTCTGATTACGAGCAGTACTTC. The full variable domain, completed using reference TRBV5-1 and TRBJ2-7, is KAGVTQTPRYLIKTRGQQVTLSCSPISGHRSVSWYQQTPGQGLQFLFEYFSETQRNKGNFPGRFSGRQFSNSRSEMNVSTLELGDSALYLCASSLTGISDYEQYFGPGTRLTVT.

The DNA of the CDR3 is TGTGCCAGTAGTCCTCATATTCGGACTGAAGCTTTCTTT. Translation: CASSPHIRTEAFF. The chain recombines TRBV19 with TRBJ1-1, with unresolved D. The ends were cut back, 5 bases at V and 5 bases at J, with 12 bases in the middle. Germline assignment: CDR1 LNHDA and CDR2 SQIVND (reference sequence). The CDR3 is 13 amino acids. Drawing the rest from reference TRBV19 and TRBJ1-1, the complete variable domain is DGGITQSPKYLFRKEGQNVTLSCEQNLNHDAMYWYRQDPGQGLRLIYYSQIVNDFQKGDIAEGYSVSREKKESFPLTVTSAQKNPTAFYLCASSPHIRTEAFFGQGTRLTVV.

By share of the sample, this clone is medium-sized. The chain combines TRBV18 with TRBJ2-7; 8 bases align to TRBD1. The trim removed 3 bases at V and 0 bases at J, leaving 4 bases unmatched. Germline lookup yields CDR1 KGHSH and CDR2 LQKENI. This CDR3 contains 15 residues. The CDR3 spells CASSPNRGTSYEQYF. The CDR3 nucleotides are TGTGCCAGCTCACCGAACAGGGGGACCTCCTACGAGCAGTACTTC.

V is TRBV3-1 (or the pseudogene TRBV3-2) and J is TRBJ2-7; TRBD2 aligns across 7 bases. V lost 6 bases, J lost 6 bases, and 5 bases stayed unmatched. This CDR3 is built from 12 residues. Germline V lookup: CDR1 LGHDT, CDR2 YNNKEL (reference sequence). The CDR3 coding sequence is TGTGCCAGCAGTCTACTAGCGACCGAGCAGTACTTC. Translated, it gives CASSLLATEQYF.

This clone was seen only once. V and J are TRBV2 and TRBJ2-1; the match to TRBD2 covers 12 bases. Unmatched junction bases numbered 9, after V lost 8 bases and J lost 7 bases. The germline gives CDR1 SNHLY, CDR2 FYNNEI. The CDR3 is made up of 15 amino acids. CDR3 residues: CASALRTSGENEQFF. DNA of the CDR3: TGTGCCAGCGCGCTTCGGACTAGCGGGGAGAATGAGCAGTTCTTC.

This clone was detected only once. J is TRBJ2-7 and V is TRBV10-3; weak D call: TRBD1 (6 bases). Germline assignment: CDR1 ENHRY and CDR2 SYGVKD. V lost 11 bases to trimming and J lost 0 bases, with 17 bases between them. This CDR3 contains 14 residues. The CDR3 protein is CAAGALGASYEQYF. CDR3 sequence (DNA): TGTGCCGCTGGGGCTCTGGGGGCCTCCTACGAGCAGTACTTC.

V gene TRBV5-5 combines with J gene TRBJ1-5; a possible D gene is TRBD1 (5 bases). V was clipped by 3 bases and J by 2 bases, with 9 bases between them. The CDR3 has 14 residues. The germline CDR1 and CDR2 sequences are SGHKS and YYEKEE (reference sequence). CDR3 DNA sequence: TGTGCCAGCAGCTCGGCGGGGGGCAATCAGCCCCAGCATTTT. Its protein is CASSSAGGNQPQHF.

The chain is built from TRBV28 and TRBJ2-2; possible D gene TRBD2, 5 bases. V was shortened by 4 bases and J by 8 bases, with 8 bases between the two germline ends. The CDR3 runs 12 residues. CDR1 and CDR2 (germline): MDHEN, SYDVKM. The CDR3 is CASSSIAGELFF. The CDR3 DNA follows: TGTGCCAGCAGTTCAATAGCGGGGGAGCTGTTTTTT.